This TCR beta chain was documented in a study of beta chain features in type 1 diabetes (dated by TCRdb to the late 2010s). The study in broad terms: Mean age, gender distribution, total cell number and subset yield were not different between patients and healthy donors. A total of just under 110,000,000 sorted cells were examined across all samples, and RNA yield correlated strongly with the number of cells per subset. In the study, TCRB repertoires of sorted circulating CD4+ T cell subsets from recently diagnosed type 1 diabetes patients were compared with those of matched healthy donors. Whereas all 30 or so donors provided naive and central memory subsets, regulatory and stem cell-like memory subsets were isolated from just 8 patients and about 8 healthy donors.

Beyond this particular receptor, the publication reports: Type 1 diabetes patients showed a moderate but significant shortening of TCRB CDR3 length in all four CD4+ subsets. Shorter templates might have been favored by PCR, but patient and control samples were amplified and corrected together, so both groups would have been affected equally by any skew. Because the HLA sub-analyses included only small numbers of individuals, any influence of HLA type on TCRB rearrangement was left unresolved. Naive, central memory and regulatory TCRB repertoires appeared to be more alike among patients than among healthy donors. Fewer insertions and more nucleotide deletions at VDJ recombination sites were observed in patients with type 1 diabetes, implying thymic rearrangement abnormalities. Because cDNA rather than genomic DNA was sequenced, highly expressing activated cells could have been over-represented, although no difference in activation and CD3 levels was found between groups.

The CDR3, cysteine through phenylalanine, is 14 amino acids long. Only the CDR3 part of the read is kept: 42 bases, read in frame from the first base. CDR1 and CDR2, looked up from the germline V gene, are SGDLS and YYNGEE. Unmatched junction bases come to 6, with V trimmed by 3 bases and J by 5 bases. As regards this clone: Its binding antigen is unknown. Base qualities were left out, and no much larger clone turns up one base away.

The entire isolated RNA was reverse transcribed using the High Capacity cDNA Reverse Transcription Kit, and thus expressed TCRB transcripts were sequenced. Survey-depth immunoSEQ sequencing was performed on stem cell-like memory T cell samples, with an average of about 940,000 total reads per sample. Sorted cells were lysed in RLT buffer and RNA was extracted with DNase-treated RNeasy Micro or Mini kits, depending on cell number. Each cell subset was processed separately to prevent cross-contamination, with patient and healthy donor samples processed together. Using the immunoSEQ multiplex PCR, TCRB sequences were amplified from cDNA into 87-bp fragments spanning the CDR3 region. The amplicons were sequenced using the Illumina HiSeq platform. The study's processing was this. PCR bias was corrected computationally using synthetic template baselines, and reads within Hamming distance 2 were collapsed, with unmergeable singletons discarded. By aligning reads against IMGT, V, D and J genes, CDR3 length, and insertions or deletions at six rearrangement sites were assigned. Within each subset, clonotype counts were normalized to sorted cell number, and only after that were true diversity and Gini coefficients computed with the tcR R package. Repertoire sharing was quantified using the overlap coefficient calculated on TCRB nucleotide sequences. This immuneACCESS table, as held by TCRdb, lists in-frame sequences with V and J called but not all clones. Of the missing ones, under half trace to an unresolved V gene in checked studies; the others have no known cause. V, J and clone size were drawn from that table, and D and trimming were deduced from the DNA. Recorded for this sample are tens of thousands of clones; 25% to 35% of them occurred a single time. Clones ranked in the top ten supply 0.45% to 0.55% of the sample.

From each donor, a single peripheral blood sample of about 120 mL on average was drawn into heparinised tubes. A BD FACSAria II and a panel including CD45RO, CCR7, CD25, CD127, CD95 and CD27 were used to sort naive, central memory, regulatory and stem cell-like memory CD4+ T cells. Every sorted population had a purity above 95%. PBMCs were isolated right away by Lymphoprep density gradient centrifugation and were stained directly, without culture. So that batch effects would be minimized, each experiment stained and sorted samples in pairs, pairing one healthy donor with one patient. Rearrangement joined TRBV9 to TRBJ2-3, with 7 junctional bases fitting TRBD1. The clonotype originates from a young woman in good health. The material sequenced was stem cell memory CD4+ T cells from blood. Explained via the paper, the cell subset or site label denotes: stem cell-like memory CD4+ T cells. This receptor has the CDR3 CASSAQGSGDTQYF. The DNA sequence follows: TGTGCCAGCAGCGCACAGGGGTCGGGAGATACGCAGTATTTT.